The clone carrying this T cell receptor beta chain was counted ten times or more. CDR1 and CDR2 from the germline V gene are SGHRS and YFSETQ. Losses at the gene ends were 1 base for V and 3 bases for J; bases not matched to a gene: 2. CDR3 size: 15 residues. The TCR beta profiling, which covered VDJ combination and CDR3 sequence, was carried out using genomic DNA as the template. TCRdb ran MiXCR on the reads and lists one entry per CDR3 protein. In the table there are about 210,000 distinct CDR3 sequences, roughly 55% of which are singletons. This entry belongs to a study of CD8+CD57+ T cells in acquired aplastic anemia.

This sequence originates from a human donor in good health. The V call is TRBV5-1, the J call TRBJ2-5; TRBD2 matches at 11 bases. The specimen sequenced was sorted CD4+, CD8+, or CD8+CD57+ T cells (not recorded which) from PBMCs. In DNA form, the CDR3 reads TGCGCCAGCAGCTTGTTACTAGCGGGAGAAGAGACCCAGTACTTC. It codes for CASSLLLAGEETQYF.